The clone carrying this T cell receptor (beta chain) has a handful of counts. Profiling relied on immunoSEQ multiplex PCR, and the TCRdb table lists in-frame clones only, not all of them. The sample includes over 85,000 clones, roughly 87% seen only once; the top ten take roughly 3.2%. This sample is part of a study of T cell responses to AZD1222 COVID-19 vaccine. The TCR sequence derives from an adult in good health. Sequenced material: peripheral blood, taken on day 0 of AZD1222 vaccination.

In nucleotides, the CDR3 is TGTGCCAGCAGCGCCTTAGGAGGGAACTATGGCTACACCTTC. Residues: CASSALGGNYGYTF. The chain joins TRBV2 to TRBJ1-2; no clear D. Germline values: CDR1 SNHLY, CDR2 FYNNEI. CDR3 length: 14 residues. Trimming pared 6 bases from V and 2 bases from J, leaving 13 bases between.